Each of the 9 T cell receptor beta chains below was sequenced from the same sample in a study of TIL therapy for anti-PD-1-resistant metastatic lung cancer. The immunoSEQ assay was v3. The repertoire was sequenced with immunoSEQ multiplex PCR; TCRdb's copy has only in-frame clones and lacks some. The profile shows 25,000 to 30,000 clones, just under 75% of them singletons. The time point is: pre-treatment sample, taken before nivolumab and TIL therapy. Tumor tissue came from excised metastases, mostly pleural nodules or supraclavicular lymph nodes. Here the sequenced sample was tumor tissue, taken at baseline. These receptors came from a person between 25 and 79 years old with non-small cell lung cancer.

CDR3 DNA sequence: TGTGCCAGCAGCTTCGGGACCCCTTGGGACGAGCAGTACTTC. As protein: CASSFGTPWDEQYF. V and J are TRBV7-8 and TRBJ2-7, with D perhaps being TRBD1 or TRBD2 (5 bases each). V gave up 3 bases and J gave up 5 bases, with 14 bases separating them. The CDR3 is 14 amino acids. Per germline, CDR1 SGHVS and CDR2 FQNEAQ.

The chain is built from TRBV6-5 and TRBJ1-2; D gene uncertain. The V gene's germline CDR1 is MNHEY and CDR2 SVGAGI. The CDR3 contains 15 residues. The V gene lost 0 bases and the J gene lost 7 bases, with 15 bases spanning the gap. CDR3 amino acids: CASSYSRGGVTGYTF. CDR3 sequence (DNA): TGTGCCAGCAGTTACTCGAGAGGTGGGGTAACTGGCTACACCTTC.

V and J are TRBV7-9 and TRBJ2-4, with 8 bases that match TRBD1. Germline lookup yields CDR1 SEHNR and CDR2 FQNEAQ (reference sequence). Trimming at V came to 1 base and at J to 1 base, leaving 9 bases not matched to a gene. CDR3 length: 18 residues. CDR3 in amino acids: CASSLEQGASGAKNIQYF. The CDR3 DNA sequence: TGTGCCAGCAGCTTAGAGCAGGGGGCTTCGGGGGCCAAAAACATTCAGTACTTC.

The V gene is TRBV9, the J gene TRBJ2-2; 7 bases are a match to TRBD1. This CDR3 contains 16 residues. Germline V lookup: CDR1 SGDLS, CDR2 YYNGEE. With 0 bases clipped from V and 6 bases from J, the junction kept 8 bases outside the gene matches. In nucleotides, the CDR3 is TGTGCCAGCAGCGTAGCACAGGGGATGGGTGCCGGGGAGCTGTTTTTT. Translating gives CASSVAQGMGAGELFF.

In DNA form, the CDR3 reads TGCGCCAGCAGCCAAGATCCCAGGCGGCGGGGCCAGGAGACCCAGTACTTC. Its protein is CASSQDPRRRGQETQYF. The chain uses TRBV4-1 and TRBJ2-5, with D possibly TRBD2 on 6 matching bases. The length of the CDR3 is 17 residues. The ends were cut back, 0 bases at V and 5 bases at J, with 19 bases in the middle. CDR1 is MGHRA, CDR2 YSYEKL, per germline.

The rearrangement links TRBV5-6 to TRBJ1-1, with D hard to call. CDR1 is SGHDT, CDR2 YYEEEE, per germline. The V end lost 0 bases, the J end lost 5 bases, and 8 bases lay between the germline ends. This CDR3 comprises 13 residues. The CDR3 nucleotides read TGTGCCAGCAGCTTGGAAGTGGGGACTGAAGCTTTCTTT. Protein: CASSLEVGTEAFF.

This clone is a singleton in its sample. The chain uses TRBV4-2 and TRBJ1-5, with D unresolved. The CDR3 runs to 13 residues. V gave up 4 bases and J gave up 3 bases, with 7 bases separating them. Germline V gene lookup returns CDR1 LGHNA and CDR2 YNFKEQ. The CDR3 loop is CASSLGLNQPQHF. CDR3 DNA: TGTGCCAGCAGCCTTGGACTCAATCAGCCCCAGCATTTT.

V and J are TRBV7-2 and TRBJ1-2; 8 bases map to TRBD1. The germline gives CDR1 SGHTA, CDR2 FQGNSA. The CDR3 extends over 15 amino acids. J lost 4 bases, V lost 3 bases, and 7 bases had no gene match. The CDR3 loop reads CASSFTGTGPYGYTF. CDR3 in DNA: TGTGCCAGCAGCTTCACCGGGACAGGACCCTATGGCTACACCTTC.

Here the CDR3 DNA reads TGTGCCAGCAGCTTTCGGGGACAGGAGAATGAAAAACTGTTTTTT. Protein sequence: CASSFRGQENEKLFF. The chain has TRBV9 and TRBJ1-4; TRBD1 matches 8 bases. With 4 bases clipped from V and 5 bases from J, the junction kept 7 bases outside the gene matches. There are 15 residues in the CDR3. Germline V gene lookup returns CDR1 SGDLS and CDR2 YYNGEE. Looking up the rest from reference TRBV9 and TRBJ1-4 gives the full variable domain: DSGVTQTPKHLITATGQRVTLRCSPRSGDLSVYWYQQSLDQGLQFLIQYYNGEERAKGNILERFSAQQFPDLHSELNLSSLELGDSALYFCASSFRGQENEKLFFGSGTQLSVL.